This is a list of T cell receptor beta chains from one sample in a study of blood T cells in healthy people across ages. TCRdb fed the 5' RACE reads into MiXCR, producing one record per CDR3 protein. Here the sample spans about 930,000 distinct CDR3 sequences, roughly 28% being singletons. The data also belong to a second study, concerning T cells of mothers and their children.

The source material was blood. The receptor source for this set is a middle-aged woman in good health. Both conserved end residues are part of each CDR3. The D gene is left open where the match is weak.

J gene: TRBJ2-5; V gene: TRBV28; D gene: TRBD2; CDR3 length: 15; CDR3 protein: CASSWTSGAQETQYF
J gene: TRBJ2-1; V gene: TRBV7-3; D gene: -; CDR3 length: 13; CDR3 protein: CASSPPGSNEQFF
J gene: TRBJ2-2; V gene: TRBV15; D gene: -; CDR3 length: 14; CDR3 protein: CATSRGVGTGELFF
J gene: TRBJ1-2; V gene: TRBV20-1; D gene: -; CDR3 length: 14; CDR3 protein: CSARGQQLSYGYTF
J gene: TRBJ1-2; V gene: TRBV7-2; D gene: -; CDR3 length: 15; CDR3 protein: CASSLASGPNYGYTF
J gene: TRBJ2-7; V gene: TRBV7-2; D gene: TRBD2; CDR3 length: 16; CDR3 protein: CASSLLGTSGSYEQYF
J gene: TRBJ1-1; V gene: TRBV7-2; D gene: -; CDR3 length: 14; CDR3 protein: CASSSQALNTEAFF
J gene: TRBJ1-1; V gene: TRBV2; D gene: TRBD1; CDR3 length: 15; CDR3 protein: CASKLGTGEYTEAFF
J gene: TRBJ1-6; V gene: TRBV28; D gene: TRBD1; CDR3 length: 14; CDR3 protein: CASTAPGGNSPLHF
J gene: TRBJ1-1; V gene: TRBV5-1; D gene: -; CDR3 length: 14; CDR3 protein: CASSLAGQATEAFF
J gene: TRBJ2-4; V gene: TRBV12-3/TRBV12-4; D gene: -; CDR3 length: 11; CDR3 protein: CASSLGQLQYF
J gene: TRBJ2-3; V gene: TRBV7-3; D gene: TRBD1; CDR3 length: 14; CDR3 protein: CASSPLGGADTQYF
J gene: TRBJ2-5; V gene: TRBV5-1; D gene: -; CDR3 length: 16; CDR3 protein: CASSLDGSGTSYGQYF
J gene: TRBJ2-7; V gene: TRBV11-2; D gene: TRBD2; CDR3 length: 16; CDR3 protein: CASSSPGEGPSYEQYF
J gene: TRBJ1-4; V gene: TRBV2; D gene: TRBD1; CDR3 length: 14; CDR3 protein: CASKGQDLNEKLFF
J gene: TRBJ1-2; V gene: TRBV7-2; D gene: -; CDR3 length: 14; CDR3 protein: CASIAGGGPYGYTF